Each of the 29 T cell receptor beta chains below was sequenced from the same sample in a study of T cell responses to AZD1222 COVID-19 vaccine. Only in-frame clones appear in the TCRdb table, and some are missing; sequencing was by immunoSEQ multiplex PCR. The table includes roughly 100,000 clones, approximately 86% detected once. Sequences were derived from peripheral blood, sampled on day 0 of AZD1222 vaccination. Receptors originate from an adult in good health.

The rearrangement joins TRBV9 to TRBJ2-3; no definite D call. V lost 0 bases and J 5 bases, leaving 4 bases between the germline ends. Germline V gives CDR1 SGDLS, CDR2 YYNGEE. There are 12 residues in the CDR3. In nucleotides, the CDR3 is TGTGCCAGCAGCGTAGTTGGAGATACGCAGTATTTT. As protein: CASSVVGDTQYF.

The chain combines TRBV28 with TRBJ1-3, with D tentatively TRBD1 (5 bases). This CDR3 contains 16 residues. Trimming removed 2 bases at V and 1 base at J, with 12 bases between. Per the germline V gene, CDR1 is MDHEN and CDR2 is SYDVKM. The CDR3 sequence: CASSLIQGESGNTIYF. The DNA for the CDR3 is TGTGCCAGCAGTTTAATCCAGGGCGAATCTGGAAACACCATATATTTT. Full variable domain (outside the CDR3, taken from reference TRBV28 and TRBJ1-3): DVKVTQSSRYLVKRTGEKVFLECVQDMDHENMFWYRQDPGLGLRLIYFSYDVKMKEKGDIPEGYSVSREKKERFSLILESASTNQTSMYLCASSLIQGESGNTIYFGEGSWLTVV.

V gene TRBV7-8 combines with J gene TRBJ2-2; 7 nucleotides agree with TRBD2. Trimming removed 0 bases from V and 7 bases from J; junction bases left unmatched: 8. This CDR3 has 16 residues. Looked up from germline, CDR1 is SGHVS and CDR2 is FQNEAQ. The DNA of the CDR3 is TGTGCCAGCAGCTTAGCGAGGTCAGGGAGGGACGGGGAGCTGTTTTTT. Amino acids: CASSLARSGRDGELFF.

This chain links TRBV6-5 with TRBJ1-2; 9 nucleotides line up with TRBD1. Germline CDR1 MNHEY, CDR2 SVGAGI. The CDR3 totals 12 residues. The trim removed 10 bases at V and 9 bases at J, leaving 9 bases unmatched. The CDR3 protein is CATTTGGERYTF. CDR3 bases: TGTGCCACAACAACAGGGGGCGAGCGCTACACCTTC.

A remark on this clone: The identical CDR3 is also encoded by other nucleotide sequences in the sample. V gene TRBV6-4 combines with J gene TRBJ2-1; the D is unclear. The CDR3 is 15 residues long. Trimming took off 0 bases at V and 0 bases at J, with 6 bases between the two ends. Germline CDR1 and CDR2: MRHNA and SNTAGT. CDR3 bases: TGTGCCAGCAGTGACTCTGGCAACTCCTACAATGAGCAGTTCTTC. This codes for CASSDSGNSYNEQFF.

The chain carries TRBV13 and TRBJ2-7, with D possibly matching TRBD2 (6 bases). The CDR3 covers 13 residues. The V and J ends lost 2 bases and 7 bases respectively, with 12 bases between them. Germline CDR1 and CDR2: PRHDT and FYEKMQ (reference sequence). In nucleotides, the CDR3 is TGTGCCAGCAGCTTATCCCTGGGGGGTGAGCAGTACTTC. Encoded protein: CASSLSLGGEQYF.

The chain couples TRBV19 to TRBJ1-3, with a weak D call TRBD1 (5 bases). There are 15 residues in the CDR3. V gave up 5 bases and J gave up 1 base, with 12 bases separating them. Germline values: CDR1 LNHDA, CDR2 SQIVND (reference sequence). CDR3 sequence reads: CASSPTGPSGNTIYF. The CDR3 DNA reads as TGTGCCAGTAGTCCCACAGGTCCATCTGGAAACACCATATATTTT. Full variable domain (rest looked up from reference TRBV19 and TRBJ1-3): DGGITQSPKYLFRKEGQNVTLSCEQNLNHDAMYWYRQDPGQGLRLIYYSQIVNDFQKGDIAEGYSVSREKKESFPLTVTSAQKNPTAFYLCASSPTGPSGNTIYFGEGSWLTVV.

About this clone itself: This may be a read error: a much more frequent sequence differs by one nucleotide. The CDR3 here is CASRTGAGNTIYF. The CDR3 coding sequence is TGTGCCAGCAGGACAGGGGCTGGAAACACCATATATTTT. The V call is TRBV28, the J call TRBJ1-3, with TRBD1 identical over 8 bases. Trimming at V came to 6 bases and at J to 2 bases, leaving 0 bases not matched to a gene. The CDR3 has 13 amino acids. CDR1 and CDR2 (germline): MDHEN, SYDVKM.

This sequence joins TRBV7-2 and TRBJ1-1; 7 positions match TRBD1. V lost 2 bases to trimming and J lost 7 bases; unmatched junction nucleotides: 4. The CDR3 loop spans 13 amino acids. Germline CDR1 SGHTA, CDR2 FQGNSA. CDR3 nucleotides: TGTGCCAGCAGCTTAAGGGACAGCCGTGAAGCTTTCTTT. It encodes CASSLRDSREAFF.

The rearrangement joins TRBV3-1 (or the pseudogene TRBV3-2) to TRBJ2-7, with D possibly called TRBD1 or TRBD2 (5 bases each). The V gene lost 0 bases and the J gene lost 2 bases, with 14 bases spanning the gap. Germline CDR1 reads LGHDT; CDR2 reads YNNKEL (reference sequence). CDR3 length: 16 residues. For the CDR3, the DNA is TGTGCCAGCAGCCAAGATAAGGGCCGGGGCACCTACGAGCAGTACTTC. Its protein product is CASSQDKGRGTYEQYF.

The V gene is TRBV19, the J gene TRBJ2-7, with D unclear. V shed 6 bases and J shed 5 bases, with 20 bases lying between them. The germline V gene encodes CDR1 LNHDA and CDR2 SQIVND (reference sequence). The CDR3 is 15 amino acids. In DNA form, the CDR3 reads TGTGCCAGTAGGAAGTGGGCAGTCGTCGGTGACGAGCAGTACTTC. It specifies CASRKWAVVGDEQYF.

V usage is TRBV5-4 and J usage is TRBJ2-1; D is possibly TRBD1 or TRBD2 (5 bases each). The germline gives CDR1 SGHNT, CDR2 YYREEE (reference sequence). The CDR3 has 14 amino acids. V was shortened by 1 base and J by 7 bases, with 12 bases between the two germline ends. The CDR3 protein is CASSLPGAKNEQFF. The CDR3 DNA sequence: TGTGCCAGCAGCTTGCCCGGGGCGAAGAATGAGCAGTTCTTC.

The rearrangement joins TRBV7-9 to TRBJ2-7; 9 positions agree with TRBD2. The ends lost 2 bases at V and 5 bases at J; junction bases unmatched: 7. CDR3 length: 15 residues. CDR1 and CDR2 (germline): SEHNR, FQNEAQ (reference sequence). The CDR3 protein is CASSLTASGNDEQYF. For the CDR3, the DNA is TGTGCCAGCAGCTTAACGGCTAGCGGGAACGACGAGCAGTACTTC.

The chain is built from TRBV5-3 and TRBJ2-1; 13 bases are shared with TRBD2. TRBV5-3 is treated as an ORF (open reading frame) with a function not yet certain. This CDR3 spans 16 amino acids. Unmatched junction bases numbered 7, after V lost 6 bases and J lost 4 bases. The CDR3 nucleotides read TGTGCCAGAACTAGGACTAGCGGGGGCCTATACAATGAGCAGTTCTTC. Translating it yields CARTRTSGGLYNEQFF.

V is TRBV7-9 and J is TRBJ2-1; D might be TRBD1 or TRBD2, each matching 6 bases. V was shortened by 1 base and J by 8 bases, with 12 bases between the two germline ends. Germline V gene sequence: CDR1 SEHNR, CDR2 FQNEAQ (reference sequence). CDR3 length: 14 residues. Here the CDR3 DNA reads TGTGCCAGCAGCTTAGGGGGGGCGCTGGATGAGCAGTTCTTC. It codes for CASSLGGALDEQFF.

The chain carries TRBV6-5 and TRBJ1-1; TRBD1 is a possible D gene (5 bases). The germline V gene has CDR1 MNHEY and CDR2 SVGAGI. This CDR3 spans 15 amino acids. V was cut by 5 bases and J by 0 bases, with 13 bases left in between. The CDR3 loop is CASSPAGVMNTEAFF. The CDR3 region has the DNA TGTGCCAGCAGTCCGGCGGGGGTGATGAACACTGAAGCTTTCTTT.

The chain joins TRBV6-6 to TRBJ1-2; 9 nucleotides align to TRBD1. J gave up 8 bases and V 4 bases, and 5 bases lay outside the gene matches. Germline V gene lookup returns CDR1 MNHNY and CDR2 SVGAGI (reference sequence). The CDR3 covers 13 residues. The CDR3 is CASSWDRARGYTF. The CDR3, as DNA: TGTGCCAGCAGTTGGGACAGGGCTCGCGGCTACACCTTC.

The CDR3 loop is CASVGTRVFGYTF. The CDR3 bases are TGTGCCAGCGTCGGGACGCGGGTTTTTGGCTACACCTTC. The chain links TRBV28 to TRBJ1-2, with D tentatively TRBD1 (5 bases). V lost 8 bases and J 7 bases, leaving 17 bases between the germline ends. The germline V gene has CDR1 MDHEN and CDR2 SYDVKM. There are 13 residues in the CDR3.

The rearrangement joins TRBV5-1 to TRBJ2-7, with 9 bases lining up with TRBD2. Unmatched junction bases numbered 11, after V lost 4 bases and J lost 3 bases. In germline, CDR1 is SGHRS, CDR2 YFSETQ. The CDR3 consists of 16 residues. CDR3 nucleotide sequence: TGCGCCAGCAGCACTGGACTGAGCGGGGGGTTCTACGAGCAGTACTTC. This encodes CASSTGLSGGFYEQYF.

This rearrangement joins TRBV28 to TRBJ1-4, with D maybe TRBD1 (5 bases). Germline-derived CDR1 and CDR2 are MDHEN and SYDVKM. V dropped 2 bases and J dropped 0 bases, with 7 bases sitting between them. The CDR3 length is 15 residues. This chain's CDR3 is CASSLDSTTNEKLFF. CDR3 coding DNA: TGTGCCAGCAGTTTAGACAGCACAACTAATGAAAAACTGTTTTTT.

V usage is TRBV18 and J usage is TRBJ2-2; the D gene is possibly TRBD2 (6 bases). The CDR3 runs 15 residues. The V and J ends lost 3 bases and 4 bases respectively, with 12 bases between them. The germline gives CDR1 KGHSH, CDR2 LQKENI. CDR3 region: CASSPTSSGTGELFF. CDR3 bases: TGTGCCAGCTCACCGACTAGTTCGGGCACCGGGGAGCTGTTTTTT. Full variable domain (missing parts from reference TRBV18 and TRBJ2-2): NAGVMQNPRHLVRRRGQEARLRCSPMKGHSHVYWYRQLPEEGLKFMVYLQKENIIDESGMPKERFSAEFPKEGPSILRIQQVVRGDSAAYFCASSPTSSGTGELFFGEGSRLTVL.

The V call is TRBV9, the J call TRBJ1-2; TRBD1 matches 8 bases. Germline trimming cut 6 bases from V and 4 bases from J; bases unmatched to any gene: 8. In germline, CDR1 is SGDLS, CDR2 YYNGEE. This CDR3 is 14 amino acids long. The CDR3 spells CASTHGQGSYGYTF. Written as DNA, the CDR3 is TGTGCCAGCACCCATGGACAGGGCTCCTATGGCTACACCTTC.

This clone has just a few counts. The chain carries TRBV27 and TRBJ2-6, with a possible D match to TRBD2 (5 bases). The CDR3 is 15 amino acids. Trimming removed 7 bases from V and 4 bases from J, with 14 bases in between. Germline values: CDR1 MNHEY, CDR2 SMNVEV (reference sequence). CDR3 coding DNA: TGTGCCAGCACCCCCCGGGGTAAGGGGGCCAACGTCCTGACTTTC. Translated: CASTPRGKGANVLTF. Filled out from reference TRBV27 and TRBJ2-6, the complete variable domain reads EAQVTQNPRYLITVTGKKLTVTCSQNMNHEYMSWYRQDPGLGLRQIYYSMNVEVTDKGDVPEGYKVSRKEKRNFPLILESPSPNQTSLYFCASTPRGKGANVLTFGAGSRLTVL.

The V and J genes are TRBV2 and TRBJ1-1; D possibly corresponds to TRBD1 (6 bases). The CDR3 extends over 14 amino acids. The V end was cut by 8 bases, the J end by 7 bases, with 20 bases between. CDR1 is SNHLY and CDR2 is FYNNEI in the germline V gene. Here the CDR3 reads CASSKEGGPLEAFF. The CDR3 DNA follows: TGTGCCAGCTCGAAGGAGGGGGGCCCGCTTGAAGCTTTCTTT. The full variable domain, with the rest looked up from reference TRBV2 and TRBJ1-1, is EPEVTQTPSHQVTQMGQEVILRCVPISNHLYFYWYRQILGQKVEFLVSFYNNEISEKSEIFDDQFSVERPDGSNFTLKIRSTKLEDSAMYFCASSKEGGPLEAFFGQGTRLTVV.

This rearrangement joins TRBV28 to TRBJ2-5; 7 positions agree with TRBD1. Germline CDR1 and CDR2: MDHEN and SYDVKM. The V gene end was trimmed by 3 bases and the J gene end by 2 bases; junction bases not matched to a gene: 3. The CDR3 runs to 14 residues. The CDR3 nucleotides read TGTGCCAGCAGTTTGGGACAGAATCAAGAGACCCAGTACTTC. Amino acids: CASSLGQNQETQYF.

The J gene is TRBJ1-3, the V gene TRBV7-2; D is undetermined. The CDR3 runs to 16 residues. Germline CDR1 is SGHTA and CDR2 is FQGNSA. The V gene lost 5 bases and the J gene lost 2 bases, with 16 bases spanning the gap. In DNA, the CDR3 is TGTGCCAGCAGCAGAGAAACCCGGAGGGCTGGAAACACCATATATTTT. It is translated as CASSRETRRAGNTIYF. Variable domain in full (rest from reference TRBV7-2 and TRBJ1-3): GAGVSQSPSNKVTEKGKDVELRCDPISGHTALYWYRQSLGQGLEFLIYFQGNSAPDKSGLPSDRFSAERTGGSVSTLTIQRTQQEDSAVYLCASSRETRRAGNTIYFGEGSWLTVV.

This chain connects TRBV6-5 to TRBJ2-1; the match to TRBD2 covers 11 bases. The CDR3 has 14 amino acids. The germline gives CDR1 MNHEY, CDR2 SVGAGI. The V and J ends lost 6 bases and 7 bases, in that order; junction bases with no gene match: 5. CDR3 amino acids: CASRLAGGPNEQFF. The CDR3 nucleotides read TGTGCCAGCAGATTAGCGGGGGGGCCGAATGAGCAGTTCTTC.

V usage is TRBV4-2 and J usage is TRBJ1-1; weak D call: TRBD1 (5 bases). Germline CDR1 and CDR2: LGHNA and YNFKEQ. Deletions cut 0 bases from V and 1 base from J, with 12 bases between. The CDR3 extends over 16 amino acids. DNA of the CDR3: TGTGCCAGCAGCCAAGAGGTGGGGCAGAGGAACACTGAAGCTTTCTTT. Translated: CASSQEVGQRNTEAFF.

The CDR3 protein is CASSVLARDYEQYF. The CDR3 DNA reads as TGTGCCAGCAGCGTACTCGCAAGAGACTACGAGCAGTACTTC. The chain has TRBV9 and TRBJ2-7, with unresolved D. The ends were cut back, 1 base at V and 3 bases at J, with 11 bases in the middle. The germline V gene has CDR1 SGDLS and CDR2 YYNGEE. CDR3 size: 14 residues.